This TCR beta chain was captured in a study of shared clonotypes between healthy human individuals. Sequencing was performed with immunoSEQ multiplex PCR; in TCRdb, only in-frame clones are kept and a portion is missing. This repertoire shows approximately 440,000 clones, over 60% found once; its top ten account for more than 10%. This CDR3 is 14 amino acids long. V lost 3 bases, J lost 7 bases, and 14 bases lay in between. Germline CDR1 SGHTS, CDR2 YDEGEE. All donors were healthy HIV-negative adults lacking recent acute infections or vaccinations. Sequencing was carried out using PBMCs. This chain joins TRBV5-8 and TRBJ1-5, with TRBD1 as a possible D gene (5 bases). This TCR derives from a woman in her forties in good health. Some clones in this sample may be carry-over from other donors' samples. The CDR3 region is CASSSGPHGQPQHF. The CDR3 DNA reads TGTGCCAGCAGCTCGGGACCCCATGGGCAGCCCCAGCATTTT.